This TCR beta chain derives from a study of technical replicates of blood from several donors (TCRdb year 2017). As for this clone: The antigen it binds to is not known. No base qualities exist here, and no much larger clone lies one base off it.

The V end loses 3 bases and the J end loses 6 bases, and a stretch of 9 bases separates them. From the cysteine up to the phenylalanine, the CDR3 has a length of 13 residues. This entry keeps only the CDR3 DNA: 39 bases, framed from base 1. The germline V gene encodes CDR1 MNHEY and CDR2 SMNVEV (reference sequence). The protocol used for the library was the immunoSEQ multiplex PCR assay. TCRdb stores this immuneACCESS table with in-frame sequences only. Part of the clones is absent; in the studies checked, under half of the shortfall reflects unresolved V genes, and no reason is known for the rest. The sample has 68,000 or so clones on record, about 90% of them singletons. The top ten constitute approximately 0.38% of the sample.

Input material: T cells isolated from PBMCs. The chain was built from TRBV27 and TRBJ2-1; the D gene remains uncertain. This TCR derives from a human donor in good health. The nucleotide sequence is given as TGTGCCAGCAGTTTGACTCTAGTCAATGAGCAGTTCTTC. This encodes CASSLTLVNEQFF.